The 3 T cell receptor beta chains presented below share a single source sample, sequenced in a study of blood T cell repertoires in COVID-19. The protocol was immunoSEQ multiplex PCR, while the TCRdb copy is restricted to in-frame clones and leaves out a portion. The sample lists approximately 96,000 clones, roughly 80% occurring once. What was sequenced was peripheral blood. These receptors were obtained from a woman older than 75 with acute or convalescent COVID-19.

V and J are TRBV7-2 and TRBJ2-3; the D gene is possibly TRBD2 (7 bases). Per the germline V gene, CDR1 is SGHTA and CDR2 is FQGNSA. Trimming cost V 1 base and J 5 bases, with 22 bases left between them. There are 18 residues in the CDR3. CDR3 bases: TGTGCCAGCAGCTTAGAGGGGGTTAGGCGGGGGCGAGGAGATACGCAGTATTTT. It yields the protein CASSLEGVRRGRGDTQYF.

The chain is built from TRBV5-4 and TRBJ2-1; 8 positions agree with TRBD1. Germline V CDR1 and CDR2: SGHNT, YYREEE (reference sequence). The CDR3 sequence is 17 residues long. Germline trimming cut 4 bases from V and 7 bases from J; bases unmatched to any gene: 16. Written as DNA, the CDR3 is TGTGCCAGCAGCCCAATCGACAGGGGCGCGTCCCTTAATGAGCAGTTCTTC. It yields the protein CASSPIDRGASLNEQFF.

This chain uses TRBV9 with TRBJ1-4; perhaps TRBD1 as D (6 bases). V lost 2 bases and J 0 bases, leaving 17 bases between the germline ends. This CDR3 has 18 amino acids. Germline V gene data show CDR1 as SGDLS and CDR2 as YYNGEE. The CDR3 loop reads CASSVPPPGQSTNEKLFF. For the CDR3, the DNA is TGTGCCAGCAGCGTTCCTCCCCCTGGACAGTCAACTAATGAAAAACTGTTTTTT.